In its sample, the clone carrying this T cell receptor beta chain was seen a few times. TCRdb recomputed calls from the 5' RACE reads with MiXCR, one row per CDR3 protein. The table has about 350,000 distinct CDR3 sequences, approximately 12% seen once. Trimming at V came to 6 bases and at J to 1 base, leaving 8 bases not matched to a gene. The CDR3 is 17 residues long. Germline CDR1 is SGHTA and CDR2 is FQGNSA. These data originate in a study of T cells after yellow fever vaccination. Sequenced here: CD4+ T cells sorted from PBMCs, sampled 15 days after the yellow fever booster vaccination. The receptor's source is a man aged 18 to 29 who received the YFV17D yellow fever vaccine. This sequence joins TRBV7-2 and TRBJ2-3; TRBD2 aligns across 12 bases. The CDR3 coding sequence is TGTGCCAGCAGTTATCTCCGACTAGCGGGGGGCACAGATACGCAGTATTTT. Amino acids: CASSYLRLAGGTDTQYF.